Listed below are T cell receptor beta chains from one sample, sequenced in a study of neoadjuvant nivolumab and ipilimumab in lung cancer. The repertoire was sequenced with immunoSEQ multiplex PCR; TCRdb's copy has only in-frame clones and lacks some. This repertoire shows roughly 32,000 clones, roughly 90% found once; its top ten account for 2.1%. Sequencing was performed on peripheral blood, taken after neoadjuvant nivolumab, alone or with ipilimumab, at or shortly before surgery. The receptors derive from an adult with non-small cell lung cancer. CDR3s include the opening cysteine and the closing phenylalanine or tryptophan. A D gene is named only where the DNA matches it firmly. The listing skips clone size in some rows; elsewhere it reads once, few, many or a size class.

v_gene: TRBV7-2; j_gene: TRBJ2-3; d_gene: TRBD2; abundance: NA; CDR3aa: CASSSDFGLAGGNTQYF; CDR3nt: TGTGCCAGCAGCTCCGACTTCGGACTAGCGGGGGGAAATACGCAGTATTTT
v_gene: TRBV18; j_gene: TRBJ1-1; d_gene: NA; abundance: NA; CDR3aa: CASSPSAATRGEAFF; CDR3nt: TGTGCCAGCTCACCGTCAGCAGCCACCAGGGGTGAAGCTTTCTTT
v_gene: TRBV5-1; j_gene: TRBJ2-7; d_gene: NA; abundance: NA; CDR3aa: CASSPGDLLSSYEQYF; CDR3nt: TGCGCCAGCAGCCCTGGCGACCTTTTAAGCTCCTACGAGCAGTACTTC
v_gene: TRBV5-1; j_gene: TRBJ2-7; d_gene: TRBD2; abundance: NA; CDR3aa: CASRETSGSNGEQYF; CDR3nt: TGCGCCAGCAGGGAAACTAGCGGGAGCAATGGCGAGCAGTACTTC
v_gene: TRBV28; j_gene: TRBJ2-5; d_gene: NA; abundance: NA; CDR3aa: CASSSRDEETQYF; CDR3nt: TGTGCCAGCAGTTCCAGGGACGAGGAGACCCAGTACTTC
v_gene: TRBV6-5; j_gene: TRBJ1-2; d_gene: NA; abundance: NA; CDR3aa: CASSPGAWWGYTF; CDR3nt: TGTGCCAGCAGTCCCGGAGCGTGGTGGGGCTACACCTTC
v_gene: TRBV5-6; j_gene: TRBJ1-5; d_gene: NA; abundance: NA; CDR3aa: CASSLEGPGSNQPQHF; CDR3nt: TGTGCCAGCAGCTTAGAGGGCCCGGGGAGCAATCAGCCCCAGCATTTT
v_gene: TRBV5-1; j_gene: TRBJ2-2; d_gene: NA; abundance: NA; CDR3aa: CASRTGGGGGELFF; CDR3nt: TGCGCCAGCAGAACCGGGGGCGGAGGCGGGGAGCTGTTTTTT
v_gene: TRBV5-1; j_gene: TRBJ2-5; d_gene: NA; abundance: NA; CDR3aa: CASSLDPGRWETQYF; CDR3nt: TGCGCCAGCAGCTTGGATCCGGGCCGGTGGGAGACCCAGTACTTC
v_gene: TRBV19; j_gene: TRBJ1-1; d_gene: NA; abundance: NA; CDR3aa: CASSPLRTLGTEAFF; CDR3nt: TGTGCCAGTAGTCCCCTCCGGACGCTCGGGACTGAAGCTTTCTTT
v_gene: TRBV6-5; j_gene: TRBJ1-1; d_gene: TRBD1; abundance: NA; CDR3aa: CASSPNTGGGTEAFF; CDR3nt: TGTGCCAGCAGTCCTAACACAGGGGGAGGCACTGAAGCTTTCTTT
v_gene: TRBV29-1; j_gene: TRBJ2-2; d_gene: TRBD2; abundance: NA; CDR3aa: CSASITSPSGGGTGELFF; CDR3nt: TGCAGCGCTTCCATAACCTCCCCTAGCGGCGGGGGCACCGGGGAGCTGTTTTTT
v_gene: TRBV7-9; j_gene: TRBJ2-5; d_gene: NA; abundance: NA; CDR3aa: CASSFEAGRYQETQYF; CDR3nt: TGTGCCAGCAGCTTCGAGGCTGGAAGGTACCAAGAGACCCAGTACTTC
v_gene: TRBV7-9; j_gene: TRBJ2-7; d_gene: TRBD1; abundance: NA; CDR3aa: CASSLGLGGHEQYF; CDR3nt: TGTGCCAGCAGCTTAGGGCTAGGGGGCCACGAGCAGTACTTC
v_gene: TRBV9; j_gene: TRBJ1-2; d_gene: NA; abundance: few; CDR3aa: CASSARMGRTNYGYTF; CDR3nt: TGTGCCAGCAGCGCGAGGATGGGCAGGACAAACTATGGCTACACCTTC
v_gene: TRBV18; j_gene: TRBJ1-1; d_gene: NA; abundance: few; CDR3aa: CASSPTALNTEAFF; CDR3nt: TGTGCCAGCTCACCGACAGCCCTGAACACTGAAGCTTTCTTT
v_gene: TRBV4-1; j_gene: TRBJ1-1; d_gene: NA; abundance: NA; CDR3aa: CASSQEVYRAGVGENTEAFF; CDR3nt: TGCGCCAGCAGCCAAGAGGTGTATAGGGCAGGGGTTGGCGAGAACACTGAAGCTTTCTTT
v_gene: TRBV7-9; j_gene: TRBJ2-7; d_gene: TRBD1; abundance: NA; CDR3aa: CASSHGQGPHEQYF; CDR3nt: TGTGCCAGCAGCCATGGACAGGGTCCCCACGAGCAGTACTTC
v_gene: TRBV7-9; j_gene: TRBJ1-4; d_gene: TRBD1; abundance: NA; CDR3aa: CASSLGQNNEKLFF; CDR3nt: TGTGCCAGCAGCCTGGGACAGAATAATGAAAAACTGTTTTTT
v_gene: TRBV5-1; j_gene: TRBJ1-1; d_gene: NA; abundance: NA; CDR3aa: CASSLNRVEAFF; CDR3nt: TGCGCCAGCAGCCTGAACAGGGTTGAAGCTTTCTTT
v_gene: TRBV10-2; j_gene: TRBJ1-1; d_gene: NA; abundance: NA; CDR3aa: CASSEGREKAFF; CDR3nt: TGCGCCAGCAGTGAGGGTAGAGAAAAAGCTTTCTTT
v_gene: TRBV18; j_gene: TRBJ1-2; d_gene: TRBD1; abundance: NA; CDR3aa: CASSPSDRETNYGYTF; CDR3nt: TGTGCCAGCTCACCCTCTGACAGGGAGACTAACTATGGCTACACCTTC
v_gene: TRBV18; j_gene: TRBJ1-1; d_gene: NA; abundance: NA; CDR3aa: CASSPERDRFVNTEAFF; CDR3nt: TGTGCCAGCTCACCAGAAAGGGATCGTTTCGTGAACACTGAAGCTTTCTTT
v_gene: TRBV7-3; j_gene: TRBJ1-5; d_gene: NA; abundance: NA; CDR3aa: CASSLAANQPQHF; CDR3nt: TGTGCCAGCAGCTTAGCCGCTAATCAGCCCCAGCATTTT
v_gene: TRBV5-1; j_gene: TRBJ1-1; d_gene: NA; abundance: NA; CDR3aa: CASSFGEPNTEAFF; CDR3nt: TGCGCCAGCAGCTTTGGGGAGCCGAACACTGAAGCTTTCTTT
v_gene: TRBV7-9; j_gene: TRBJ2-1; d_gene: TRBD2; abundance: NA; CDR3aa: CASSSYSGASSYNEQFF; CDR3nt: TGTGCCAGCAGCTCCTATAGCGGGGCGAGCTCCTACAATGAGCAGTTCTTC
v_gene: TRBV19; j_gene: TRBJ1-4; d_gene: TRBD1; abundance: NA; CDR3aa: CASIDSGTGIEKLFF; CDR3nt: TGTGCCAGTATCGACTCCGGGACAGGGATTGAAAAACTGTTTTTT
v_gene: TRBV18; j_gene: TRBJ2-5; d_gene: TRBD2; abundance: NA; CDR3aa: CASSPASGGETQYF; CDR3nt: TGTGCCAGCTCACCTGCTAGCGGCGGAGAGACCCAGTACTTC
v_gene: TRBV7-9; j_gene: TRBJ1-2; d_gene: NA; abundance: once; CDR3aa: CASVTSTYGYTF; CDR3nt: TGTGCCAGCGTAACTTCTACCTATGGCTACACCTTC
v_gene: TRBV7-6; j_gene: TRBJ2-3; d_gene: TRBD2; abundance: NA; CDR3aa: CASSLGGAGGLTDTQYF; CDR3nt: TGTGCCAGCAGCTTAGGGGGAGCGGGAGGTCTTACAGATACGCAGTATTTT
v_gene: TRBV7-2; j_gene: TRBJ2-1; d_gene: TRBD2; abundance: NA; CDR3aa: CAIGKGGSVDEQFF; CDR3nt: TGTGCCATCGGTAAGGGCGGGAGTGTGGATGAGCAGTTCTTC
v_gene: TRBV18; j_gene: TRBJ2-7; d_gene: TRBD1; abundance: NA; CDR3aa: CASSRSGGDEQYF; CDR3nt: TGTGCCAGCTCACGATCAGGGGGCGACGAGCAGTACTTC
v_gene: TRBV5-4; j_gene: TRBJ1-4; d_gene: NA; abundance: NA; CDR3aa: CASSFQGNNEKLFF; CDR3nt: TGTGCCAGCAGCTTCCAGGGGAATAATGAAAAACTGTTTTTT
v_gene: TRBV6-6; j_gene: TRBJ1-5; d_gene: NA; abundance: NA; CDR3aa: CASSYWGQPQHF; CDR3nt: TGTGCCAGCAGTTACTGGGGTCAGCCCCAGCATTTT
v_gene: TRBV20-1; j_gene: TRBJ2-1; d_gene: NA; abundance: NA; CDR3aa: CSWTANNEQFF; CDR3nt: TGCAGTTGGACAGCAAACAATGAGCAGTTCTTC
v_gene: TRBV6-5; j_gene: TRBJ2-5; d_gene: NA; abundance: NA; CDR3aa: CASSPHNRVGETQYF; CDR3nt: TGTGCCAGCAGTCCCCATAACAGGGTCGGGGAGACCCAGTACTTC
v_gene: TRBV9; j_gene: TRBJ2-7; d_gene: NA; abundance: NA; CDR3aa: CASSVEPGSYEQYF; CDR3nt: TGTGCCAGCAGCGTAGAGCCGGGTTCCTACGAGCAGTACTTC
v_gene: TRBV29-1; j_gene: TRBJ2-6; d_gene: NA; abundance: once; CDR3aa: CSVSGGHPPGANVLTF; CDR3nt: TGCAGCGTTTCTGGTGGACACCCTCCTGGGGCCAACGTCCTGACTTTC
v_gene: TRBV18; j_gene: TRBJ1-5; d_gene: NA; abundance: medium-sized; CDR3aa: CASSPGIDSNQPQHF; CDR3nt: TGTGCCAGCTCACCAGGGATTGATAGCAATCAGCCCCAGCATTTT
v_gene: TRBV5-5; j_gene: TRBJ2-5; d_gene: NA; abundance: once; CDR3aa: CASSQQGRAAETQYF; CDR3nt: TGTGCCAGCAGCCAGCAGGGCAGGGCGGCAGAGACCCAGTACTTC